One T cell receptor beta chain is described in this entry. This clonotype has only a few counts. What this receptor recognizes is not known. No base-level quality is on record; no much larger clone is a single base apart. This sample was taken from a study of blood T cells in healthy people across ages (dated by TCRdb to the mid-2010s). With respect to the entire study: Template switching captured roughly one uniquely barcoded TCR beta cDNA molecule per two T cells in model experiments. The study analyzed two additional independent replicas of 1 million unique cDNA reads from the same blood draw for two donors, one aged 18 to 29 and one aged 80 or older. The study measured age-related changes in TCR beta repertoire diversity using deep sequencing normalized with unique cDNA molecular identifiers. To avoid experimental bias, donors of different ages were randomly spread across the sequencing lanes. The donors were split into four age groups: young (average approximately 16 years), middle-aged (around 37), aged (approximately 59) and long-lived (under 90). What the research found in general, with its limitations: Because the CMV infection status of the donors was unknown, age-related changes in expanded clonotypes may potentially have been confounded. Observed TCR beta diversity per million T cells fell roughly linearly with age, and a significant reduction was already apparent by age roughly 41. Bulk unsorted PBMC profiling prevented conclusive comparison of naive and antigen-experienced compartments. The long-lived group showed more naive CD4+ T cells, fewer expanded clones and increased TCR diversity than the aged group, suggesting age selection. There was a strong correlation between observed TCR beta diversity and the percentage of naive T cells measured by flow cytometry. Estimates of total diversity from one million sequenced T cells were regarded as lower bounds and underestimates.

Library method: 5' RACE. The reads were generated on an Illumina HiSeq 2500. A second roughly 6 to 12 cycle PCR used a sample-barcoded 5' primer and a J-beta primer mix. A template-switch 5' adaptor carrying 12 random nucleotides introduced a unique molecular identifier onto each TCR beta cDNA molecule. At least 2.5 million CDR3-containing paired-end reads were obtained from each sample. The Mint cDNA synthesis kit, primed by a TRBC-specific oligonucleotide, was used to synthesize first-strand cDNA from all RNA. Following uracil-DNA glycosylase treatment, a first 18-cycle PCR with universal primers M1SS and BC2_uni_R was performed on all cDNA. The paper's processing steps were these. Each sample was normalized by randomly selecting 1 million high-quality reads, each carrying a distinct molecular identifier. Reads sharing molecular identifiers were discarded rather than binned into consensus sequences. MiTCR, with a Q25 quality threshold and the strictest error-elimination algorithm, was used for CDR3 identification, clonotype clustering and error correction. Lower-bound total TCR beta diversity was estimated with a nonparametric unseen species model using Euler transformation. TCRdb handled the public reads itself, with Q25 trimming in fastp and clone calling in MiXCR, and kept productive beta chains. Merged by CDR3 protein, the rows form single entries marked with the most common genes and DNA. These V and J calls originate from TCRdb's pipeline instead of the authors' own analysis. The sample profile shows around 1,100,000 distinct CDR3 sequences; 35% to 45% of them were found once. The ten most abundant clones make up about an eighth of the sample.

The CDR3 numbers 15 residues from cysteine through phenylalanine. Only the CDR3 DNA stays, 45 bases, in frame from base 1. CDR1 and CDR2, per the germline V gene, are SGHVS and FQNEAQ. V ends up 5 bases short and J 6 bases short, with an unmatched junction base count of 9. The donors were roughly 38 Caucasian individuals from Russia, aged roughly 6 to 90 years, who were systemically healthy. Roughly 10 milliliters of peripheral blood were drawn from each donor into EDTA-treated Vacutainer tubes. Ficoll-Paque density-gradient centrifugation was used to isolate PBMCs, with at least 7 million obtained per sample. Total RNA was extracted from PBMCs with Trizol reagent, with at least 6 micrograms obtained per sample. For every donor, an aliquot of PBMCs went through flow cytometry to measure the percentages of naive CD45RAhigh/CD27high T cells.

This chain is built from TRBV7-8 and TRBJ1-5; TRBD1 lines up with 8 middle nucleotides. The TCR was taken from a young man in good health. Specimen: blood. The base sequence is TGTGCCAGCAGCCAGACCGGGACAGGCTTTCAGCCCCAGCATTTT. Its amino acids are CASSQTGTGFQPQHF.